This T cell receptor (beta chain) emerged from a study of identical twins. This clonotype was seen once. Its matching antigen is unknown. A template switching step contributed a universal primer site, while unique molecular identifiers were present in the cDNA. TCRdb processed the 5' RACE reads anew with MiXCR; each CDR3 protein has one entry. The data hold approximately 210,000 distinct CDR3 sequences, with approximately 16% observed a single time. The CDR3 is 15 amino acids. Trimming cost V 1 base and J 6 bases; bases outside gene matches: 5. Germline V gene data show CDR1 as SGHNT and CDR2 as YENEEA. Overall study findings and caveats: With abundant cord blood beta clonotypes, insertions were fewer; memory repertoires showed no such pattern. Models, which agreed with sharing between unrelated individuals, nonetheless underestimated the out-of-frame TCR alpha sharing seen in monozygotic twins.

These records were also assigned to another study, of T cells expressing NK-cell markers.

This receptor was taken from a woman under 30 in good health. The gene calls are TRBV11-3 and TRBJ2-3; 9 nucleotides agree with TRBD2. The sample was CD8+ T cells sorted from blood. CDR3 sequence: CASSLVRGGWDTQYF. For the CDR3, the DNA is TGTGCCAGCAGCTTAGTGCGGGGGGGTTGGGATACGCAGTATTTT.